This T cell receptor beta chain derives from a study of T cells after yellow fever vaccination. Whole-study context: Preparation used SMART-Seq v4 Ultra Low Input for the low-cell-number fractions. General study findings and limits: Sorted repertoires could include abundant contaminating clonotypes from bulk cells. It was the secondary response that reached its peak faster, day 5 versus 15, but it was weaker.

A universal primer site and UMIs were added as TCR cDNA was made by 5'RACE template switching. TCRdb recomputed calls from the 5' RACE reads with MiXCR, one row per CDR3 protein. The profile shows about 400,000 distinct CDR3 sequences, around 10% of them singletons. This clonotype has a handful of counts. Its antigen is as yet unknown. Sequenced here: PBMCs, sampled on the day of the first yellow fever vaccination. The sequence was collected from a young man who received the YFV17D yellow fever vaccine.

The CDR3 region is CASSLGHEIGEQYF. CDR3 DNA: TGTGCCAGTAGTTTAGGACACGAAATCGGCGAGCAGTACTTC. The chain uses TRBV19 and TRBJ2-7; tentative D call: TRBD1 (5 bases). The V and J ends lost 5 bases and 6 bases respectively, with 17 bases between them. Per germline, CDR1 LNHDA and CDR2 SQIVND (reference sequence). The length of the CDR3 is 14 residues.